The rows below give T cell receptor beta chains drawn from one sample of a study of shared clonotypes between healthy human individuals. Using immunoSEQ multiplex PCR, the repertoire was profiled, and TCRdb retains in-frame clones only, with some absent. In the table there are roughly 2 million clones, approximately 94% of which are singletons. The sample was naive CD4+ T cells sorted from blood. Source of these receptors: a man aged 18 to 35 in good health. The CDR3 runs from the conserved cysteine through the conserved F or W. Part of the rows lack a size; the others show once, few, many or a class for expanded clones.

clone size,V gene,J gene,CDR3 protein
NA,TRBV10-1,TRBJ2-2,CASSVVRAPNTGELFF
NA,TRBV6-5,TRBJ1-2,CASSYSRGNYGYTF
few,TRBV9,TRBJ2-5,CASSAQETQYF
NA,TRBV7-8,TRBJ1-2,CASSLAGYRGSYGYTF
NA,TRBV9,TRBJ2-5,CASSVALGQGQETQYF
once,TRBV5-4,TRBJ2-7,CASSWRGHLSYEQYF
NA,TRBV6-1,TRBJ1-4,CASSQSNEKLFF
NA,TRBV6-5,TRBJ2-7,CASSQRDRAYEQYF
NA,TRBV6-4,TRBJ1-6,CASSEGELGNSPLHF
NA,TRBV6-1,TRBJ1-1,CASSEHLNTEAFF
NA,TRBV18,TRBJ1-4,CASSPDRGGNEKLFF
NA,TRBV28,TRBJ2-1,CASSTGTSVAEQFF
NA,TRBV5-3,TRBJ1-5,CARSEGPYYNQPQHF
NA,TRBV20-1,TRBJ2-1,CSASATGEQFF
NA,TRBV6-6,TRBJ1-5,CASGTSNQPQHF
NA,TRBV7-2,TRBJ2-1,CASSLVAGIWEQFF
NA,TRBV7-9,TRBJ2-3,CASSLAGTVTDTQYF
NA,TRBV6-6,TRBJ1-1,CASGNRAMNTEAFF
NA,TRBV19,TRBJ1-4,CASRGNSSPNEKLFF
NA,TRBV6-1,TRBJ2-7,CASSRLGEGLYEQYF
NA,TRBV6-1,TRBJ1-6,CASSEGQGFSYNSPLHF
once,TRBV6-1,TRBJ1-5,CAEGQVPNQPQHF